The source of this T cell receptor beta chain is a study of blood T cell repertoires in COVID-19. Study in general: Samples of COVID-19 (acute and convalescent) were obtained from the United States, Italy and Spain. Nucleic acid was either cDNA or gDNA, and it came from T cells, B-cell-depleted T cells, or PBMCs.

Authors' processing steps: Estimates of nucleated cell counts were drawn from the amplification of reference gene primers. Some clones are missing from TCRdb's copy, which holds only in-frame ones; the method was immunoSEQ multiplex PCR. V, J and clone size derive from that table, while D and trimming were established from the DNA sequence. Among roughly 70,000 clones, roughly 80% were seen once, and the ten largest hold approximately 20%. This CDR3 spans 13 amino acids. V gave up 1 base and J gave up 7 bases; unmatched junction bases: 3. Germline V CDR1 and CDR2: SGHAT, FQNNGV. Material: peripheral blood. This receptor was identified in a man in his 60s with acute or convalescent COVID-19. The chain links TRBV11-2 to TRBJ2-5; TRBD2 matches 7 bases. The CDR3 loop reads CASSLVGGGTQYF. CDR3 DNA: TGTGCCAGCAGCTTAGTTGGGGGGGGGACCCAGTACTTC.